These 23 T cell receptor beta chains share one sample of origin, sequenced in a study of blood T cell repertoires in COVID-19. The repertoire was sequenced with immunoSEQ multiplex PCR; TCRdb's copy has only in-frame clones and lacks some. The data contain 200,000 to 250,000 clones, roughly four fifths of them singletons. Sequencing input: peripheral blood. These receptors all come from a woman aged 55-69 years with acute or convalescent COVID-19.

This clone was seen only a few times. The chain is built from TRBV4-2 and TRBJ1-2; TRBD1 is a possible D gene (5 bases). Trimming shortened V by 1 base and J by 8 bases, and 11 bases separated the two germline ends. CDR3 length: 13 residues. In germline, CDR1 is LGHNA, CDR2 YNFKEQ. The CDR3 sequence is CASSQGQGIGYTF. Written as DNA, the CDR3 is TGTGCCAGCAGCCAAGGTCAGGGTATCGGCTACACCTTC.

The rearrangement uses TRBV9 and TRBJ1-1, with a weak D call TRBD1 (5 bases). Per the germline V gene, CDR1 is SGDLS and CDR2 is YYNGEE. The CDR3 extends over 14 amino acids. The V end lost 3 bases, the J end lost 6 bases, and 15 bases lay between the germline ends. Here the CDR3 DNA reads TGTGCCAGCAGCGCCGGAGGGGTGGGGGCTGAAGCTTTCTTT. This sequence encodes CASSAGGVGAEAFF.

This clone was detected only a few times. The chain is built from TRBV5-8 and TRBJ2-5; 9 bases are shared with TRBD2. CDR3 length: 16 residues. V was clipped by 4 bases and J by 1 base; unmatched bases: 8. From germline, CDR1 is SGHTS and CDR2 YDEGEE. CDR3 amino acids: CASSPLQRGVQETQYF. CDR3 coding DNA: TGTGCCAGCAGCCCCCTTCAGCGGGGGGTCCAAGAGACCCAGTACTTC.

The chain recombines TRBV5-1 with TRBJ1-1; 8 positions agree with TRBD1. Trimming cost V 5 bases and J 4 bases; bases outside gene matches: 10. The V gene's germline CDR1 is SGHRS and CDR2 YFSETQ. The CDR3 sequence is 15 residues long. The CDR3 nucleotides are TGCGCCAGCAGTCCCGAGACAGGGGTGGTCACTGAAGCTTTCTTT. Protein product: CASSPETGVVTEAFF.

J is TRBJ2-7 and V is TRBV7-9, with 8 nucleotides matching TRBD1. The J segment lost 0 bases and the V segment lost 3 bases, leaving 1 base of the junction unmatched. Germline V gene data show CDR1 as SEHNR and CDR2 as FQNEAQ (reference sequence). This CDR3 spans 14 amino acids. The CDR3 is CASSFDRGSYEQYF. CDR3 sequence (DNA): TGTGCCAGCAGCTTCGACAGGGGCTCCTACGAGCAGTACTTC. The whole variable domain, filled in from reference TRBV7-9 and TRBJ2-7, reads DTGVSQNPRHKITKRGQNVTFRCDPISEHNRLYWYRQTLGQGPEFLTYFQNEAQLEKSRLLSDRFSAERPKGSFSTLEIQRTEQGDSAMYLCASSFDRGSYEQYFGPGTRLTVT.

V and J are TRBV6-6 and TRBJ2-3; 9 bases match TRBD2. The CDR3 has 13 residues. Per germline, CDR1 MNHNY and CDR2 SVGAGI (reference sequence). Trimming took 8 bases from V and 3 from J; bases not matched to a gene: 3. The CDR3 region is CASGGGATDTQYF. The CDR3 DNA reads TGTGCCAGCGGCGGGGGGGCGACAGATACGCAGTATTTT.

The chain combines TRBV5-1 with TRBJ1-2; weak D call: TRBD1 (6 bases). CDR3 length equals 15 residues. Germline assignment: CDR1 SGHRS and CDR2 YFSETQ. V was trimmed by 6 bases and J by 4 bases, leaving 19 bases between them. The CDR3 here is CASTIQGSGSYGYTF. The DNA for the CDR3 is TGCGCCAGCACCATACAGGGTTCTGGGTCCTATGGCTACACCTTC.

This clone was seen a handful of times. The genes are TRBV7-9 and TRBJ1-5; 8 nucleotides agree with TRBD1. CDR1 and CDR2 (germline): SEHNR, FQNEAQ (reference sequence). V was pared by 3 bases and J by 4 bases, with 2 bases of the junction left unmatched. The CDR3 is 14 amino acids. The CDR3 DNA follows: TGTGCCAGCAGCTTGGGACAGGAGAATCAGCCCCAGCATTTT. Translated: CASSLGQENQPQHF.

The rearrangement uses TRBV5-5 and TRBJ1-5; the match to TRBD1 covers 8 bases. This CDR3 comprises 17 residues. Germline lookup yields CDR1 SGHKS and CDR2 YYEKEE (reference sequence). The ends lost 3 bases at V and 0 bases at J; junction bases unmatched: 8. The CDR3 loop is CASSYSGTGYSNQPQHF. CDR3 in DNA: TGTGCCAGCAGCTACTCCGGGACAGGTTATAGCAATCAGCCCCAGCATTTT.

This chain joins TRBV2 and TRBJ2-3; TRBD2 matches at 15 bases. CDR1 and CDR2 from the germline V gene are SNHLY and FYNNEI. The CDR3 consists of 14 residues. The junction had 3 bases not matched to a gene; V was cut back by 5 bases and J by 9 bases. The CDR3 sequence: CASSPGTSGGTQYF. The CDR3, as DNA: TGTGCCAGCAGTCCCGGGACTAGCGGGGGGACGCAGTATTTT.

This clone was counted between two and nine times. V is TRBV2 and J is TRBJ2-2; D might be TRBD1 (6 bases). Germline assignment: CDR1 SNHLY and CDR2 FYNNEI. The V end lost 5 bases, the J end lost 0 bases, and 7 bases lay between the germline ends. The CDR3 is made up of 14 amino acids. The DNA for the CDR3 is TGTGCCAGCAGTCGGGACACGAACACCGGGGAGCTGTTTTTT. Protein product: CASSRDTNTGELFF.

The chain carries TRBV5-1 and TRBJ2-3; 8 positions agree with TRBD2. This CDR3 comprises 15 residues. V lost 4 bases to trimming and J lost 3 bases; unmatched junction nucleotides: 7. CDR1 and CDR2 from the germline V gene are SGHRS and YFSETQ. The CDR3 nucleotides read TGCGCCAGCAGCCCGGAGGGACTAGATACAGATACGCAGTATTTT. Protein sequence: CASSPEGLDTDTQYF.

J is TRBJ1-2 and V is TRBV4-3, with D uncertain. The CDR3 spans 13 residues. Germline CDR1 and CDR2: LGHNA and YSLEER. V was clipped by 0 bases and J by 7 bases, with 9 bases between them. CDR3 coding DNA: TGCGCCAGCAGCCAAGAGTATTTCGGTGGCTACACCTTC. It specifies CASSQEYFGGYTF.

The V call is TRBV21-1, the J call TRBJ2-5; the table's D call TRBD2 went unverified against the DNA. TRBV21-1 is listed as a pseudogene. The CDR3 runs 15 residues. This CDR3 is CASSPRGGTQETQYF. CDR3 nucleotides: TGTGCCAGCAGCCCGAGGGGAGGGACCCAAGAGACCCAGTACTTC.

The chain has TRBV5-6 and TRBJ1-2; unclear D gene. The germline V gene encodes CDR1 SGHDT and CDR2 YYEEEE. This CDR3 spans 14 amino acids. The V end lost 1 base, the J end lost 6 bases, and 13 bases lay between the germline ends. Here the CDR3 DNA reads TGTGCCAGCAGCTTGCTCAACCTATTTCATGGCTACACCTTC. Translation: CASSLLNLFHGYTF.

This chain uses TRBV9 with TRBJ1-3; TRBD1 might be the D (5 bases). V lost 3 bases and J 2 bases, leaving 12 bases between the germline ends. The germline V gene has CDR1 SGDLS and CDR2 YYNGEE. The CDR3 is 15 amino acids. CDR3 DNA sequence: TGTGCCAGCAGCGATGGACATGGAACTGGAAACACCATATATTTT. Translation gives CASSDGHGTGNTIYF.

The V gene is TRBV30, the J gene TRBJ1-4, with 9 bases that match TRBD1. This CDR3 contains 12 residues. J gave up 7 bases and V 7 bases, and 4 bases lay outside the gene matches. Germline assignment: CDR1 GTSNPN and CDR2 SVGIG (reference sequence). The CDR3 loop reads CAYADRGEKLFF. For the CDR3, the DNA is TGTGCCTACGCGGACAGGGGTGAAAAACTGTTTTTT.

This clone was detected once. The J gene is TRBJ1-2, the V gene TRBV28; D gene ambiguous. V lost 5 bases and J lost 0, with 16 bases in between. Germline CDR1 MDHEN, CDR2 SYDVKM. The CDR3 length is 16 residues. The CDR3 region is CASSTGGLDANYGYTF. DNA of the CDR3: TGTGCCAGCAGTACCGGCGGGTTGGATGCTAACTATGGCTACACCTTC.

V usage is TRBV6-6 and J usage is TRBJ1-1; D unclear. Between the trimmed V and J ends, which lost 8 bases and 10 bases, there was a span of 14 bases. Per germline, CDR1 MNHNY and CDR2 SVGAGI (reference sequence). The CDR3 is 11 residues long. The CDR3 region has the DNA TGTGCCAGCTCCCGTACTGCGGGAGCTTTCTTT. It codes for CASSRTAGAFF.

The rearrangement uses TRBV5-1 and TRBJ1-2, with TRBD1 as a possible D gene (6 bases). Germline values: CDR1 SGHRS, CDR2 YFSETQ. The V end was cut by 2 bases, the J end by 0 bases, with 20 bases between. CDR3 length: 18 residues. Written as DNA, the CDR3 is TGCGCCAGCAGCTTTATCCCCTTACAGGGCGTAGCTAACTATGGCTACACCTTC. Its protein product is CASSFIPLQGVANYGYTF.

This chain joins TRBV30 and TRBJ1-3, with 9 nucleotides matching TRBD1. Trimming removed 5 bases from V and 0 bases from J; junction bases left unmatched: 14. The CDR3 sequence is 18 residues long. The germline V gene has CDR1 GTSNPN and CDR2 SVGIG (reference sequence). The CDR3 coding sequence is TGTGCCTGGTCTACTTTTTGGACAGGGGATCGCTCTGGAAACACCATATATTTT. This sequence encodes CAWSTFWTGDRSGNTIYF.

This chain connects TRBV6-5 to TRBJ1-2; D is possibly TRBD1 (6 bases). The CDR3 length is 14 residues. V was trimmed by 3 bases and J by 6 bases, leaving 14 bases between them. Germline lookup yields CDR1 MNHEY and CDR2 SVGAGI. The CDR3 coding sequence is TGTGCCAGCAGTTATGGTGGGACACACAATGGCTACACCTTC. Its translation is CASSYGGTHNGYTF.

This clone is a singleton in its sample. The CDR3 sequence is CASSPPSGGFAEQYF. Here the CDR3 DNA reads TGTGCCAGCAGTCCGCCTAGCGGGGGATTTGCGGAGCAGTACTTC. The chain combines TRBV2 with TRBJ2-7; the match to TRBD2 covers 10 bases. V lost 5 bases, J lost 7 bases, and 11 bases stayed unmatched. Per germline, CDR1 SNHLY and CDR2 FYNNEI. The CDR3 is 15 residues long.